Listed here are 4 T cell receptor beta chains from one sample, sequenced in a study of blood T cell repertoires in COVID-19. Assay: immunoSEQ multiplex PCR; the TCRdb copy retains only in-frame clones and omits some. The table has about 280,000 clones, about 87% seen once. The sequenced material came from PBMCs or T cells enriched from blood (not recorded which). The receptor set was obtained from a woman between 25 and 40 years old with acute COVID-19.

The gene calls are TRBV27 and TRBJ1-1, with 7 nucleotides matching TRBD1. This CDR3 has 12 residues. The trim removed 6 bases at V and 8 bases at J, leaving 6 bases unmatched. Germline CDR1 MNHEY, CDR2 SMNVEV (reference sequence). DNA for the CDR3: TGTGCCAGCAGCCGGTCAGGGGGGGAAGCTTTCTTT. It specifies CASSRSGGEAFF.

The chain has TRBV2 and TRBJ2-2; D is perhaps TRBD1 (6 bases). The CDR3 consists of 15 residues. Germline V gene data show CDR1 as SNHLY and CDR2 as FYNNEI. Trimming shortened V by 6 bases and J by 3 bases, and 14 bases separated the two germline ends. CDR3 DNA: TGTGCCAGCAGGCAACAGGGCGGCGACACCGGGGAGCTGTTTTTT. As protein: CASRQQGGDTGELFF. Using reference TRBV2 and TRBJ2-2 for the parts outside the CDR3, the full variable domain is EPEVTQTPSHQVTQMGQEVILRCVPISNHLYFYWYRQILGQKVEFLVSFYNNEISEKSEIFDDQFSVERPDGSNFTLKIRSTKLEDSAMYFCASRQQGGDTGELFFGEGSRLTVL.

CDR3 sequence: CASSRQGLVAGELFF. The CDR3 coding sequence is TGTGCCAGCAGCCGACAGGGACTTGTCGCCGGGGAGCTGTTTTTT. The V gene is TRBV9, the J gene TRBJ2-2; weak D call: TRBD1 (7 bases). CDR3 size: 15 residues. Per the germline V gene, CDR1 is SGDLS and CDR2 is YYNGEE. Between the trimmed V and J ends, which lost 4 bases and 6 bases, there was a span of 16 bases.

The genes are TRBV9 and TRBJ2-7; 7 bases map to TRBD1. Germline V gene lookup returns CDR1 SGDLS and CDR2 YYNGEE. J gave up 2 bases and V 3 bases, and 11 bases lay outside the gene matches. The CDR3 is 16 residues long. CDR3 amino acids: CASSAEPGQNTYEQYF. DNA for the CDR3: TGTGCCAGCAGCGCAGAACCGGGACAGAACACCTACGAGCAGTACTTC.